This is a list of T cell receptor beta chains from one sample in a study of cytomegalovirus exposure and HLA in healthy donors. Profiled with immunoSEQ multiplex PCR; TCRdb holds only in-frame clones, not every one. The sample holds about 230,000 clones, about 85% seen once. The material sequenced was PBMCs. Receptor source: a human donor in good health. Each CDR3 is given with its conserved first and last residue. A D gene is named only where the DNA matches it firmly. Clone size, where shown, is once, few, many, or a class for clones that have expanded.

TRBV9	NA	TRBJ2-3	NA	CASSANRAPSTDTQYF	TGTGCCAGCAGCGCGAACAGGGCTCCGAGCACAGATACGCAGTATTTT
TRBV5-1	TRBD2	TRBJ2-3	NA	CASSSRTSGATDTQYF	TGCGCCAGCAGCTCCAGGACTAGCGGGGCCACAGATACGCAGTATTTT
TRBV19	NA	TRBJ2-7	NA	CASSTRHGDYEQYF	TGTGCCAGTAGTACAAGGCACGGAGACTACGAGCAGTACTTC
TRBV11-3	TRBD2	TRBJ2-7	NA	CASSLGGGPPYEQYF	TGTGCCAGCAGCTTAGGCGGGGGACCCCCCTACGAGCAGTACTTC
TRBV2	NA	TRBJ1-4	NA	CASRGTGYEKLFF	TGTGCCAGCAGGGGCACAGGCTATGAAAAACTGTTTTTT
TRBV7-3	TRBD2	TRBJ2-1	NA	CASSLRLAANEQFF	TGTGCCAGCAGCTTAAGGCTAGCGGCCAATGAGCAGTTCTTC
TRBV4-3	TRBD1	TRBJ2-3	NA	CASSQVGLGGTGNTDTQYF	TGCGCCAGCAGCCAAGTGGGGTTGGGTGGGACAGGGAACACAGATACGCAGTATTTT
TRBV7-2	NA	TRBJ2-7	NA	CASSSSRVEQYF	TGTGCCAGCAGCTCTAGTCGCGTAGAGCAGTACTTC
TRBV11-2	NA	TRBJ1-2	NA	CASSRFEGYTF	TGTGCCAGCAGCCGATTCGAGGGCTACACCTTC
TRBV13	NA	TRBJ2-3	NA	CASSARQVGDQGTDTQYF	TGTGCCAGCAGCGCCCGGCAGGTGGGCGACCAAGGCACAGATACGCAGTATTTT
TRBV4-1	NA	TRBJ2-2	NA	CASSQVGGLGTGELFF	TGCGCCAGCAGCCAAGTGGGGGGGCTTGGTACCGGGGAGCTGTTTTTT
TRBV6-5	NA	TRBJ1-2	NA	CASSQSQGLVYGYTF	TGTGCCAGCAGTCAATCCCAGGGGCTGGTCTATGGCTACACCTTC
TRBV5-1	TRBD2	TRBJ2-2	once	CASSFRTSFGELFF	TGCGCCAGCAGCTTCCGGACTAGTTTCGGGGAGCTGTTTTTT
TRBV29-1	TRBD2	TRBJ2-1	NA	CSVLAGASAYNEQFF	TGCAGCGTGCTAGCGGGAGCGAGCGCCTACAATGAGCAGTTCTTC
TRBV27	NA	TRBJ1-1	NA	CASSFFRGGTEAFF	TGTGCCAGCAGTTTCTTTAGGGGGGGCACTGAAGCTTTCTTT
TRBV5-6	NA	TRBJ1-2	NA	CASSFLSGSRYGYTF	TGTGCCAGCAGCTTTTTGTCAGGGTCCCGGTATGGCTACACCTTC
TRBV6-5	TRBD1	TRBJ2-3	NA	CASSYQGASTDTQYF	TGTGCCAGCAGTTACCAGGGGGCAAGCACAGATACGCAGTATTTT
TRBV30	NA	TRBJ1-2	NA	CAWTDGGLGGYTF	TGTGCCTGGACAGACGGGGGGTTGGGTGGCTACACCTTC
TRBV4-1	NA	TRBJ2-5	NA	CASSPMVAGRQETQYF	TGCGCCAGCAGCCCGATGGTTGCGGGGAGGCAAGAGACCCAGTACTTC
TRBV28	NA	TRBJ1-5	NA	CASRPQTGGINQPQHF	TGTGCCAGCAGACCCCAGACCGGGGGAATCAATCAGCCCCAGCATTTT
TRBV11-3	TRBD2	TRBJ2-5	NA	CASSLGTSGSWGETQYF	TGTGCCAGCAGCCTAGGGACTAGCGGGAGTTGGGGGGAGACCCAGTACTTC
TRBV4-1	TRBD2	TRBJ2-7	NA	CASSQAALGLARDEQYF	TGCGCCAGCAGCCAAGCCGCACTGGGACTAGCCCGTGACGAGCAGTACTTC
TRBV7-3	TRBD2	TRBJ2-7	once	CASSFGGGSGYEQYF	TGTGCCAGCAGCTTCGGGGGGGGCTCGGGGTACGAGCAGTACTTC
TRBV15	NA	TRBJ2-6	few	CATRVGALGSDRDSGANVLTF	TGTGCCACCAGGGTAGGGGCCCTTGGATCGGACAGAGACTCTGGGGCCAACGTCCTGACTTTC
TRBV7-2	TRBD2	TRBJ2-5	NA	CASSLGQLADQETQYF	TGTGCCAGCAGCTTAGGACAACTAGCGGACCAAGAGACCCAGTACTTC
TRBV11-3	TRBD2	TRBJ2-1	NA	CASSAGRVASDNEQFF	TGTGCCAGCTCAGCGGGAAGGGTAGCCTCCGACAATGAGCAGTTCTTC
TRBV18	TRBD1	TRBJ2-7	NA	CASLSRDSPYEQYF	TGTGCCAGCTTATCCCGGGACAGCCCCTACGAGCAGTACTTC
TRBV9	TRBD2	TRBJ2-5	NA	CASSVGTSGRAGETQYF	TGTGCCAGCAGCGTAGGGACTAGCGGGAGAGCAGGGGAGACCCAGTACTTC
TRBV6-1	TRBD2	TRBJ2-7	NA	CASNRLAGVYEQYF	TGTGCCAGCAATAGACTAGCGGGAGTGTACGAGCAGTACTTC
TRBV11-2	NA	TRBJ1-3	NA	CASSLGWSGNTIYF	TGTGCCAGCAGTCTCGGGTGGTCTGGAAACACCATATATTTT
TRBV19	NA	TRBJ2-5	NA	CASSIRLANGETQYF	TGTGCCAGTAGTATCCGACTCGCGAACGGAGAGACCCAGTACTTC
TRBV19	TRBD1	TRBJ2-7	NA	CASSTPGTVLSEQYF	TGTGCCAGTAGTACCCCTGGGACAGTTCTCTCCGAGCAGTACTTC
TRBV28	TRBD1	TRBJ1-3	NA	CASSFFMGQGTRSGNTIYF	TGTGCCAGCAGTTTTTTTATGGGACAGGGAACCCGCTCTGGAAACACCATATATTTT
TRBV5-1	NA	TRBJ2-3	few	CASSTGGPEADTQYF	TGCGCCAGCAGCACCGGGGGACCAGAGGCAGATACGCAGTATTTT
TRBV15	NA	TRBJ2-2	NA	CATSRPTGTSNTGELFF	TGTGCCACCAGCAGACCAACAGGGACGTCGAACACCGGGGAGCTGTTTTTT
TRBV19	TRBD2	TRBJ2-1	NA	CASSMASGRFDEQFF	TGTGCCAGTAGTATGGCTAGCGGGAGGTTCGATGAGCAGTTCTTC